Presented here are 24 T cell receptor beta chains from one specimen sequenced in a study of blood T cells in healthy people across ages. Combining a sample-barcoded 5' primer with a J-beta primer mix, a second PCR ran for roughly 6 to 12 cycles. TCRdb independently ran MiXCR on the 5' RACE reads; one entry per CDR3 protein. This table has about 570,000 distinct CDR3 sequences, approximately 25% appearing once. Sequencing was performed on blood. The receptors were gathered from an older woman in good health.

This clonotype has just a few counts. CDR3 in amino acids: CASSLQTPQETQYF. The DNA of the CDR3 is TGCGCCAGCAGCCTACAGACCCCACAAGAGACCCAGTACTTC. This chain joins TRBV5-1 and TRBJ2-5; unclear D gene. Per the germline V gene, CDR1 is SGHRS and CDR2 is YFSETQ. Trimming left V 4 bases short and J 2 bases short, with 12 bases between. This CDR3 has 14 amino acids.

There are a few counts of this clonotype. A junction boundary mismatches the germline segment, possibly from a read error. The chain couples TRBV24-1 to TRBJ2-2; 8 bases line up with TRBD1. This CDR3 spans 16 amino acids. Germline-derived CDR1 and CDR2 are KGHDR and SFDVKD. As DNA, the CDR3 is TGTGCCACCAGTGATGCCGCGACAGGGGACACCGGGGGGCTGTTTTTT. Its translation: CATSDAATGDTGGLFF.

This clonotype has more than one count but fewer than ten. At one end, the junction sequence differs from germline, possibly due to a read error. V is TRBV18 and J is TRBJ2-7; 11 bases line up with TRBD1. Germline V gives CDR1 KGHSH, CDR2 LQKENI. This CDR3 comprises 15 residues. The DNA of the CDR3 is TGTGCCGGCTCAAGGGACAGGGGGTCCGCCTACGAGCAGTACTTC. Protein product: CAGSRDRGSAYEQYF.

This sequence joins TRBV6-5 and TRBJ2-6; no clear D. The CDR3 spans 16 residues. Trimming removed 2 bases from V and 1 base from J, with 9 bases in between. CDR1 and CDR2 from the germline V gene are MNHEY and SVGAGI. The CDR3 loop is CASSYHPASGANVLTF. The CDR3 DNA sequence: TGTGCCAGCAGTTACCATCCGGCTTCTGGGGCCAACGTCCTGACTTTC.

This clonotype appeared a few times. This chain uses TRBV2 with TRBJ2-3; D is tentatively TRBD1 or TRBD2 (7 bases each). Trimming removed 6 bases from V and 11 bases from J, with 18 bases in between. The CDR3 covers 13 residues. Germline loops: CDR1 SNHLY, CDR2 FYNNEI. The CDR3 is CASSVGQEREQYF. Here the CDR3 DNA reads TGTGCCAGCAGCGTCGGACAGGAGCGGGAGCAGTATTTT.

CDR3 in DNA: TGCAGCGCCCAAAAAGGACCTTTCAATGAGCAGTTCTTC. Encoded protein: CSAQKGPFNEQFF. This rearrangement joins TRBV20-1 to TRBJ2-5; D is uncertain. The DNA end is more similar to TRBJ2-1, so the J call may be wrong. This CDR3 spans 13 amino acids. The germline gives CDR1 DFQATT, CDR2 SNEGSKA (reference sequence).

This clonotype has more than one count but fewer than ten. The chain carries TRBV27 and TRBJ1-2; D may be TRBD1 (5 bases). Per the germline V gene, CDR1 is MNHEY and CDR2 is SMNVEV (reference sequence). Trimming took off 8 bases at V and 8 bases at J, with 21 bases between the two ends. This CDR3 is built from 14 residues. CDR3: CASSSLTGLLGYTF. CDR3 bases: TGTGCCAGCTCCTCTCTAACGGGACTGCTAGGCTACACCTTC.

The chain links TRBV7-2 to TRBJ2-3; 8 nucleotides line up with TRBD1. V lost 2 bases to trimming and J lost 6 bases; unmatched junction nucleotides: 4. There are 14 residues in the CDR3. Looked up from germline, CDR1 is SGHTA and CDR2 is FQGNSA. The DNA of the CDR3 is TGTGCCAGCAGCTTACAGGGGGCAAGGGATACGCAGTATTTT. Translation: CASSLQGARDTQYF.

A few counts support this clonotype. The chain carries TRBV25-1 and TRBJ2-6; 7 nucleotides align to TRBD2. V lost 4 bases, J lost 1 base, and 7 bases stayed unmatched. Germline V lookup: CDR1 MGHDK, CDR2 SYGVNS. This CDR3 is 17 amino acids long. In nucleotides, the CDR3 is TGTGCCAGCAGTGGCAGGGAGGGTAAGTCTGGGGCCAACGTCCTGACTTTC. Its protein product is CASSGREGKSGANVLTF.

This clonotype appeared a few times. In nucleotides, the CDR3 is TGTGCCAGCAGTTTGAACCCCGAAAAACTGTTTTTT. Translation: CASSLNPEKLFF. This chain joins TRBV12-3 or TRBV12-4 and TRBJ1-4; D unclear. V lost 3 bases and J lost 8, with 7 bases in between. This CDR3 has 12 amino acids.

This clonotype came up many times. The chain recombines TRBV29-1 with TRBJ1-2; TRBD1 is a possible D gene (5 bases). V gave up 2 bases and J gave up 4 bases, with 14 bases separating them. The CDR3 contains 14 residues. Germline CDR1 is SQVTM and CDR2 is ANQGSEA. The DNA for the CDR3 is TGCAGCGTTGAACGCCAGGGACGGCTCTATGGCTACACCTTC. Translating gives CSVERQGRLYGYTF.

This chain joins TRBV20-1 and TRBJ2-1; TRBD1 might be the D (6 bases). Germline V gives CDR1 DFQATT, CDR2 SNEGSKA (reference sequence). The CDR3 spans 16 residues. V dropped 3 bases and J dropped 4 bases, with 19 bases sitting between them. The CDR3 sequence is CSARSGGSTLYNEQFF. The CDR3 DNA follows: TGCAGTGCTAGGAGTGGGGGCAGCACCCTTTACAATGAGCAGTTCTTC.

This sequence joins TRBV5-1 and TRBJ1-6, with D tentatively TRBD1 (6 bases). The CDR3 is made up of 16 amino acids. Trimming left V 2 bases short and J 7 bases short, with 16 bases between. Germline lookup yields CDR1 SGHRS and CDR2 YFSETQ. The CDR3 reads CASSFNPTGLNSPLHF. DNA of the CDR3: TGCGCCAGCAGCTTCAACCCGACAGGCCTAAATTCACCCCTCCACTTT.

This clonotype was seen more than once but under ten times. The chain combines TRBV20-1 with TRBJ1-1; 10 bases fit TRBD1. With 3 bases clipped from V and 4 bases from J, the junction kept 8 bases outside the gene matches. Germline V gene data show CDR1 as DFQATT and CDR2 as SNEGSKA (reference sequence). The CDR3 has 15 amino acids. The CDR3 spells CSASTLRTGGTEAFF. CDR3 nucleotides: TGCAGTGCTAGTACGCTTCGGACAGGGGGCACTGAAGCTTTCTTT.

Only a few counts were recorded for this clonotype. The chain uses TRBV7-8 and TRBJ2-1; D may correspond to TRBD1 or TRBD2 (7 bases each). The CDR3 is made up of 15 amino acids. The V end was cut by 5 bases, the J end by 7 bases, with 18 bases between. CDR1 is SGHVS, CDR2 FQNEAQ, per germline. This chain's CDR3 is CASSPWEGAGNEQFF. CDR3 DNA sequence: TGTGCCAGCAGCCCTTGGGAGGGGGCTGGGAATGAGCAGTTCTTC.

The genes are TRBV20-1 and TRBJ1-2, with TRBD1 matching 12 bases. With 0 bases clipped from V and 11 bases from J, the junction kept 7 bases outside the gene matches. The germline gives CDR1 DFQATT, CDR2 SNEGSKA (reference sequence). The CDR3 spans 14 residues. CDR3 residues: CSARDSGTGGWYTF. The CDR3 coding sequence is TGCAGTGCTAGAGATAGCGGGACAGGGGGCTGGTACACCTTC.

The chain has TRBV6-1 and TRBJ2-1; 10 nucleotides align to TRBD2. Germline V gene sequence: CDR1 MNHNS, CDR2 SASEGT. The V gene end was trimmed by 6 bases and the J gene end by 2 bases; junction bases not matched to a gene: 7. The CDR3 is made up of 16 amino acids. The DNA of the CDR3 is TGTGCCAGCAGCCCTAGCGGGAGAGGCACCTACAATGAGCAGTTCTTC. It is translated as CASSPSGRGTYNEQFF.

The V gene is TRBV2, the J gene TRBJ2-3, with unresolved D. Trimming took 5 bases from V and 2 from J, leaving 14 bases between them. CDR3 length equals 15 residues. CDR1 is SNHLY, CDR2 FYNNEI, per germline. The CDR3 DNA follows: TGTGCCAGCAGTCCTCGCCCCTCCGCCACAGATACGCAGTATTTT. Its translation: CASSPRPSATDTQYF.

This clonotype was recorded a few times. The V call is TRBV12-3 or TRBV12-4, the J call TRBJ1-2; D unresolved. The CDR3 contains 15 residues. V gave up 3 bases and J gave up 8 bases, with 19 bases separating them. CDR3 nucleotides: TGTGCCAGCAGTTTTTGGCCGACTGGGCCGGAAGGCTACACCTTC. This sequence encodes CASSFWPTGPEGYTF.

This clonotype was found many times. CDR3 bases: TGTGCCATCACGGGCGGTTCCCCAACCTACGAGCAGTACTTC. It is translated as CAITGGSPTYEQYF. The J gene is TRBJ2-7, the V gene TRBV10-3; no reliable D call. V lost 7 bases, J lost 2 bases, and 15 bases lay in between. Germline V CDR1 and CDR2: ENHRY, SYGVKD. This CDR3 is built from 14 residues.

There are a few counts of this clonotype. V and J are TRBV6-2 or TRBV6-3 and TRBJ2-7; D is perhaps TRBD2 (6 bases). The CDR3 runs to 13 residues. V was clipped by 2 bases and J by 5 bases, with 10 bases between them. Germline V gene sequence: CDR1 MNHEY, CDR2 SVGEGT. CDR3 sequence reads: CASSYGGFHEQYF. The CDR3 DNA reads as TGTGCCAGCAGTTACGGGGGGTTCCACGAGCAGTACTTC.

The rearrangement joins TRBV20-1 to TRBJ2-7; D call uncertain. V dropped 5 bases and J dropped 2 bases, with 10 bases sitting between them. Germline assignment: CDR1 DFQATT and CDR2 SNEGSKA (reference sequence). The CDR3 covers 12 residues. In DNA, the CDR3 is TGCAGTGCTGACGGCGGACCCTACGAGCAGTACTTC. Its translation: CSADGGPYEQYF.

This clonotype was counted a few times. V is TRBV20-1 and J is TRBJ2-4, with 9 nucleotides matching TRBD2. Germline trimming cut 5 bases from V and 8 bases from J; bases unmatched to any gene: 10. This CDR3 spans 14 amino acids. CDR1 and CDR2 from the germline V gene are DFQATT and SNEGSKA (reference sequence). The CDR3 region is CSAAIAGARHIQYF. The CDR3 nucleotides read TGCAGTGCTGCAATAGCGGGGGCAAGGCACATTCAGTACTTC.

This clonotype was seen a few times. DNA of the CDR3: TGTGCCAGCAGTGGGGGACAGCTGCGTTCGGTAATTTCACCCCTCCACTTT. Translation: CASSGGQLRSVISPLHF. The V and J genes are TRBV6-4 and TRBJ1-6; 7 nucleotides align to TRBD1. V gave up 4 bases and J gave up 9 bases; unmatched junction bases: 15. CDR1 MRHNA and CDR2 SNTAGT come from the germline V gene. This CDR3 comprises 17 residues.